This is a list of T cell receptor beta chains from one sample in a study of CD8 T cells in Susac syndrome. MiXCR, applied by TCRdb to the immunoSEQ multiplex PCR reads, yields one record per CDR3 protein. The sample has 300,000 to 350,000 distinct CDR3 sequences, 92% seen once; the top ten hold over 0.065%. The sequenced material came from CD4+ T cells from PBMCs. The receptors shown here come from a human donor with multiple sclerosis. Each CDR3 is given with its conserved first and last residue. The D gene is left open where the match is weak. Some rows mark clone size as missing; the rest say once, few, many or name a class of expanded clone.

d_gene: NA; abundance: once; v_gene: TRBV15; j_gene: TRBJ2-2; CDR3nt: TGTGCCACCAGCAGAGTGTCGAGAACGGTTGCCGGGGAGCTGTTTTTT; CDR3aa: CATSRVSRTVAGELFF
d_gene: TRBD1; abundance: NA; v_gene: TRBV4-3; j_gene: TRBJ2-7; CDR3nt: TGCGCCAGCAGCCTGAACTGGCAGACAGGGGGCTACGAGCAGTACTTC; CDR3aa: CASSLNWQTGGYEQYF
d_gene: NA; abundance: NA; v_gene: TRBV6-1; j_gene: TRBJ2-3; CDR3nt: TGTGCCAGCGTCCGCAAGTATACGCAGTATTTT; CDR3aa: CASVRKYTQYF
d_gene: NA; abundance: NA; v_gene: TRBV18; j_gene: TRBJ1-1; CDR3nt: TGTGCCAGCTCACCAAAGACAGGTACGAACACTGAAGCTTTCTTT; CDR3aa: CASSPKTGTNTEAFF
d_gene: NA; abundance: NA; v_gene: TRBV19; j_gene: TRBJ2-7; CDR3nt: TGTGCCAGTAGTATGCGGGGGGACAGATTATACGAGCAGTACTTC; CDR3aa: CASSMRGDRLYEQYF
d_gene: TRBD1; abundance: NA; v_gene: TRBV20-1; j_gene: TRBJ2-1; CDR3nt: TGCAGTGCTAGACGTCCCGGGACAGGGAATGAGCAGTTCTTC; CDR3aa: CSARRPGTGNEQFF
d_gene: NA; abundance: NA; v_gene: TRBV30; j_gene: TRBJ1-1; CDR3nt: TGTGCCTGGGGTGGACAGCCGAACACTGAAGCTTTCTTT; CDR3aa: CAWGGQPNTEAFF
d_gene: NA; abundance: NA; v_gene: TRBV18; j_gene: TRBJ2-3; CDR3nt: TGTGCCAGCTCACCACAGGTCTCGGCAAGACTCACGCGGGATACGCAGTATTTT; CDR3aa: CASSPQVSARLTRDTQYF
d_gene: NA; abundance: NA; v_gene: TRBV5-1; j_gene: TRBJ1-3; CDR3nt: TGCGCCAGCAGCTTAGACGGACAGACGATAAACACCATATATTTT; CDR3aa: CASSLDGQTINTIYF
d_gene: NA; abundance: NA; v_gene: TRBV9; j_gene: TRBJ1-6; CDR3nt: TGTGCCAGCAGTCTACGGGGGGAATATAATTCACCCCTCCACTTT; CDR3aa: CASSLRGEYNSPLHF
d_gene: NA; abundance: once; v_gene: TRBV29-1; j_gene: TRBJ2-2; CDR3nt: TGCAGCGCTGGGACAGCGGGCACCGGGGAGCTGTTTTTT; CDR3aa: CSAGTAGTGELFF
d_gene: NA; abundance: NA; v_gene: TRBV5-6; j_gene: TRBJ2-5; CDR3nt: TGTGCCAGCAGCTTGGCCGGGCGATACCAAGAGACCCAGTACTTC; CDR3aa: CASSLAGRYQETQYF
d_gene: NA; abundance: NA; v_gene: TRBV7-2; j_gene: TRBJ2-2; CDR3nt: TGTGCCAGCAGCACCCGACAGACGAACACCGGGGAGCTGTTTTTT; CDR3aa: CASSTRQTNTGELFF
d_gene: NA; abundance: NA; v_gene: TRBV25-1; j_gene: TRBJ1-3; CDR3nt: TGTGCCAGCAGTGAATTAGGCAGTGCTAGCTCTGGAAACACCATATATTTT; CDR3aa: CASSELGSASSGNTIYF
d_gene: TRBD1; abundance: NA; v_gene: TRBV6-6; j_gene: TRBJ2-5; CDR3nt: TGTGCCAGCTGCTCGCCGGACAGGAAGGAGACCCAGTACTTC; CDR3aa: CASCSPDRKETQYF
d_gene: NA; abundance: NA; v_gene: TRBV5-4; j_gene: TRBJ1-3; CDR3nt: TGTGCCAGCAGCTTGGATGGGACTTCTGGAAACACCATATATTTT; CDR3aa: CASSLDGTSGNTIYF
d_gene: TRBD2; abundance: NA; v_gene: TRBV10-1; j_gene: TRBJ2-5; CDR3nt: TGCGCCAGCAGTGAATCGACTAGCGGGCTTCAAGAGACCCAGTACTTC; CDR3aa: CASSESTSGLQETQYF
d_gene: TRBD1; abundance: NA; v_gene: TRBV4-1; j_gene: TRBJ1-1; CDR3nt: TGCGCCAGCAGCCAAGAACGGGACAGGGCCTCTGAAGCTTTCTTT; CDR3aa: CASSQERDRASEAFF
d_gene: NA; abundance: NA; v_gene: TRBV19; j_gene: TRBJ2-5; CDR3nt: TGTGCCAGTACCCCATCGCAAGAGACCCAGTACTTC; CDR3aa: CASTPSQETQYF
d_gene: TRBD1; abundance: once; v_gene: TRBV27; j_gene: TRBJ1-2; CDR3nt: TGTGCCAGCCAACGTCAGGGGGGCAACTATGGCTACACCTTC; CDR3aa: CASQRQGGNYGYTF
d_gene: TRBD2; abundance: NA; v_gene: TRBV7-2; j_gene: TRBJ2-1; CDR3nt: TGTGCCAGCAGCTCCTACTCTCTAGCGGGAGGCTCCAATGAGCAGTTCTTC; CDR3aa: CASSSYSLAGGSNEQFF
d_gene: TRBD1; abundance: NA; v_gene: TRBV7-3; j_gene: TRBJ1-1; CDR3nt: TGTGCCAGCAGCTTACTCGGACAGGGGGAAGCTTTCTTT; CDR3aa: CASSLLGQGEAFF
d_gene: NA; abundance: NA; v_gene: TRBV11-3; j_gene: TRBJ2-2; CDR3nt: TGTGCCAGTAGCGGGACCGGGACAGCTTCGAACACCGGGGAGCTGTTTTTT; CDR3aa: CASSGTGTASNTGELFF
d_gene: NA; abundance: NA; v_gene: TRBV24-1; j_gene: TRBJ2-1; CDR3nt: TGTGCCACCAGTGATTCCAACGCCCGTGGGAGGTCCTACAATGAGCAGTTCTTC; CDR3aa: CATSDSNARGRSYNEQFF
d_gene: TRBD2; abundance: once; v_gene: TRBV5-5; j_gene: TRBJ2-1; CDR3nt: TGTGCCAGCAGCCCTGTATTCCTTAGCGGGAGCAACAATGAGCAGTTCTTC; CDR3aa: CASSPVFLSGSNNEQFF
d_gene: NA; abundance: NA; v_gene: TRBV20-1; j_gene: TRBJ2-1; CDR3nt: TGCAGTCCGGGCAGGTACAATGAGCAGTTCTTC; CDR3aa: CSPGRYNEQFF
d_gene: NA; abundance: once; v_gene: TRBV14; j_gene: TRBJ2-5; CDR3nt: TGTGCCAGCTTCTGGAGGCTCTCAGGGGAGACCCAGTACTTC; CDR3aa: CASFWRLSGETQYF
d_gene: TRBD2; abundance: NA; v_gene: TRBV7-2; j_gene: TRBJ2-7; CDR3nt: TGTGCCAGCAGCAGCCCTTTCAGCGGGATCTACGAGCAGTACTTC; CDR3aa: CASSSPFSGIYEQYF
d_gene: TRBD1; abundance: NA; v_gene: TRBV5-1; j_gene: TRBJ1-1; CDR3nt: TGCGCCAGCACCCCAGGGGGCGATGAGCCTGAAGCTTTCTTT; CDR3aa: CASTPGGDEPEAFF
d_gene: NA; abundance: NA; v_gene: TRBV20-1; j_gene: TRBJ1-2; CDR3nt: TGCAGTGCTAGGCGCCCAGGGATCTATGGCTACACCTTC; CDR3aa: CSARRPGIYGYTF
d_gene: TRBD1; abundance: once; v_gene: TRBV11-2; j_gene: TRBJ1-2; CDR3nt: TGTGCCAGCAGCTTATTCGCAGGGGGCAACAACTATGGCTACACCTTC; CDR3aa: CASSLFAGGNNYGYTF
d_gene: NA; abundance: few; v_gene: TRBV11-2; j_gene: TRBJ2-7; CDR3nt: TGTGCCAGCAGCCCCCCCGGATACGAGCAGTACTTC; CDR3aa: CASSPPGYEQYF
d_gene: TRBD1; abundance: NA; v_gene: TRBV29-1; j_gene: TRBJ1-1; CDR3nt: TGCAGCGTTGAAATACAGGGGGGGACTGAAGCTTTCTTT; CDR3aa: CSVEIQGGTEAFF
d_gene: TRBD1; abundance: NA; v_gene: TRBV18; j_gene: TRBJ2-5; CDR3nt: TGTGCCAGCTCACCACTTAAAGGGGGCCGACAAGAGACCCAGTACTTC; CDR3aa: CASSPLKGGRQETQYF
d_gene: NA; abundance: NA; v_gene: TRBV6-2/TRBV6-3; j_gene: TRBJ1-1; CDR3nt: TGTGCCAGCAGTTCACCTCCATGGCGGGGGACTGAAGCTTTCTTT; CDR3aa: CASSSPPWRGTEAFF
d_gene: NA; abundance: NA; v_gene: TRBV1; j_gene: TRBJ2-1; CDR3nt: TGCACCAGCAGCCCAGGGGCGCCGTTATGGGGTGATGAGCAGTTCTTC; CDR3aa: CTSSPGAPLWGDEQFF
d_gene: NA; abundance: NA; v_gene: TRBV10-3; j_gene: TRBJ2-1; CDR3nt: TGTGCCATCAGTGAGTTGGGGAACAATGAGCAGTTCTTC; CDR3aa: CAISELGNNEQFF
d_gene: NA; abundance: NA; v_gene: TRBV12-3/TRBV12-4; j_gene: TRBJ1-1; CDR3nt: TGTGCCAGCAGTTTAAGACAGCGTGAAGCTTTCTTT; CDR3aa: CASSLRQREAFF